What follows are 13 T cell receptor beta chains derived from one specimen sequenced in a study of T cell clones after liver transplantation. Assay: immunoSEQ multiplex PCR; the TCRdb copy retains only in-frame clones and omits some. The sample has tens of thousands of clones; 71% are singletons. This specimen consisted of CD4+ T cells from blood, obtained before liver transplant. The receptor set was obtained from a human donor who received a liver transplant.

The V call is TRBV2, the J call TRBJ1-4; 8 bases fit TRBD1. The CDR3 contains 15 residues. Germline V CDR1 and CDR2: SNHLY, FYNNEI. V shed 3 bases and J 7 bases; nucleotides not matched to a gene: 7. The CDR3 sequence: CASSDPDRASEKLFF. CDR3 DNA: TGTGCCAGCAGTGACCCGGACAGGGCAAGTGAAAAACTGTTTTTT.

The rearrangement links TRBV9 to TRBJ1-6, with D perhaps matching TRBD1 (5 bases). Germline CDR1 reads SGDLS; CDR2 reads YYNGEE. Trimming took 3 bases from V and 0 from J, leaving 13 bases between them. This CDR3 has 17 amino acids. The CDR3 sequence is CASSGRQGASYNSPLHF. The DNA of the CDR3 is TGTGCCAGCAGCGGACGACAAGGGGCCTCCTATAATTCACCCCTCCACTTT.

This clone occurred a few times. This chain connects TRBV2 to TRBJ2-3; tentative D call: TRBD2 (5 bases). Germline V gives CDR1 SNHLY, CDR2 FYNNEI. Between the trimmed V and J ends, which lost 7 bases and 2 bases, there was a span of 10 bases. The length of the CDR3 is 13 residues. The CDR3, as DNA: TGTGCCAGCAAGAAGGGAGCCACAGATACGCAGTATTTT. Translated: CASKKGATDTQYF. The full variable domain, in which reference TRBV2 and TRBJ2-3 provide the parts outside the CDR3, is EPEVTQTPSHQVTQMGQEVILRCVPISNHLYFYWYRQILGQKVEFLVSFYNNEISEKSEIFDDQFSVERPDGSNFTLKIRSTKLEDSAMYFCASKKGATDTQYFGPGTRLTVL.

This clone has a handful of counts. V usage is TRBV7-2 and J usage is TRBJ1-6; TRBD1 aligns across 9 bases. The germline V gene encodes CDR1 SGHTA and CDR2 FQGNSA. V shed 4 bases, J shed 9 bases, and the junction held 7 bases outside the gene matches. The CDR3 consists of 15 residues. This chain's CDR3 is CASSSRTGEASPLHF. The CDR3 nucleotides are TGTGCCAGCAGCTCCCGGACAGGGGAGGCTTCACCCCTCCACTTT.

The chain uses TRBV5-4 and TRBJ2-6; possibly TRBD2 for D (6 bases). The CDR3 covers 18 residues. Germline CDR1 reads SGHNT; CDR2 reads YYREEE (reference sequence). V was pared by 4 bases and J by 0 bases, with 17 bases between. The CDR3 region is CASSPGGSPPSGANVLTF. The DNA of the CDR3 is TGTGCCAGCAGCCCCGGAGGGAGTCCCCCCTCTGGGGCCAACGTCCTGACTTTC.

This clone was observed many times. This chain uses TRBV6-1 with TRBJ2-7; TRBD2 matches at 7 bases. Germline-derived CDR1 and CDR2 are MNHNS and SASEGT. CDR3 length equals 14 residues. Trimming at V came to 4 bases and at J to 5 bases, leaving 8 bases not matched to a gene. The CDR3 DNA is TGTGCCAGCAGTGGGGGGGGATCGGATAACGAGCAGTACTTC. This gives the protein CASSGGGSDNEQYF.

This sequence joins TRBV2 and TRBJ1-5; D not certain. Trimming shortened V by 8 bases and J by 7 bases, and 12 bases separated the two germline ends. Germline CDR1 and CDR2: SNHLY and FYNNEI. The CDR3 is 12 residues long. The CDR3 nucleotides read TGTGCCAGCGCCGTCGGTGAACAGCCCCAGCATTTT. This translates into CASAVGEQPQHF.

The chain combines TRBV18 with TRBJ2-6; D remains unclear. CDR1 KGHSH and CDR2 LQKENI come from the germline V gene. The CDR3 runs to 15 residues. Trimming removed 2 bases from V and 4 bases from J, with 9 bases in between. CDR3 sequence reads: CASSPTGYGANVLTF. The CDR3 region has the DNA TGTGCCAGCTCACCAACGGGTTACGGGGCCAACGTCCTGACTTTC.

The chain carries TRBV18 and TRBJ2-7, with D perhaps TRBD2 (6 bases). This CDR3 is 14 amino acids long. V was pared by 1 base and J by 3 bases, with 10 bases between. Germline V lookup: CDR1 KGHSH, CDR2 LQKENI. DNA of the CDR3: TGTGCCAGCTCACCACAGGGGAGGATCTACGAGCAGTACTTC. Encoded protein: CASSPQGRIYEQYF.

In this sample, this clone turned up once. The V and J genes are TRBV30 and TRBJ1-1; D gene unclear. Germline loops: CDR1 GTSNPN, CDR2 SVGIG (reference sequence). Between the trimmed V and J ends, which lost 7 bases and 5 bases, there was a span of 20 bases. CDR3 size: 14 residues. The CDR3 loop is CALTREGQWTEAFF. The CDR3 DNA reads as TGTGCCTTGACACGGGAGGGCCAATGGACTGAAGCTTTCTTT.

This chain links TRBV6-4 with TRBJ1-2; tentatively, D is TRBD1 (5 bases). This CDR3 is 15 amino acids long. The V gene lost 0 bases and the J gene lost 8 bases, with 16 bases spanning the gap. CDR1 is MRHNA and CDR2 is SNTAGT in the germline V gene. The CDR3 loop is CASSDSPGHLEGYTF. Here the CDR3 DNA reads TGTGCCAGCAGTGACTCTCCAGGGCACTTAGAGGGCTACACCTTC.

The V and J genes are TRBV5-6 and TRBJ1-2, with 8 bases lining up with TRBD1. The junction had 2 bases not matched to a gene; V was cut back by 1 base and J by 6 bases. This CDR3 spans 13 amino acids. The germline CDR1 and CDR2 sequences are SGHDT and YYEEEE. CDR3 protein: CASSLTGGDGYTF. Here the CDR3 DNA reads TGTGCCAGCAGCTTGACAGGGGGTGATGGCTACACCTTC.

The V gene is TRBV27, the J gene TRBJ2-7; D is ambiguous. V was clipped by 2 bases and J by 0 bases, with 14 bases between them. Germline CDR1 MNHEY, CDR2 SMNVEV (reference sequence). The CDR3 runs 16 residues. CDR3 sequence: CASSLNAVSVSYEQYF. For the CDR3, the DNA is TGTGCCAGCAGTTTAAACGCCGTGAGCGTCTCCTACGAGCAGTACTTC.